This is a list of T cell receptor beta chains from one sample in a study of blood T cell repertoires in COVID-19. The protocol was immunoSEQ multiplex PCR, while the TCRdb copy is restricted to in-frame clones and leaves out a portion. The sample has fewer than 250,000 clones, about 88% seen once. The sample was peripheral blood. The receptors shown here come from a man between 40 and 49 years old with acute or convalescent COVID-19. Both conserved end residues are part of each CDR3. The D gene is left open where the match is weak. The size entry is marked missing in some rows and otherwise reads once, few, many or a size class.

D gene,J gene,clone size,V gene,CDR3 protein,CDR3 DNA
TRBD2,TRBJ2-1,many,TRBV6-4,CASSDSGTSSYNEQFF,TGTGCCAGCAGTGACTCCGGGACTAGCTCCTACAATGAGCAGTTCTTC
TRBD1,TRBJ1-2,.,TRBV19,CASSRTRDRVRGYTF,TGTGCCAGTAGCCGAACCCGGGACAGGGTCAGGGGCTACACCTTC
TRBD1,TRBJ1-1,once,TRBV28,CASSLSGQRFEAFF,TGTGCCAGCAGTTTATCGGGACAGCGCTTTGAAGCTTTCTTT
.,TRBJ2-5,.,TRBV5-1,CASSEGTSQETQYF,TGCGCCAGCAGCGAGGGGACTTCTCAAGAGACCCAGTACTTC
.,TRBJ2-5,.,TRBV5-1,CASSFGAGDQETQYF,TGCGCCAGCAGCTTCGGGGCAGGGGATCAAGAGACCCAGTACTTC
TRBD1,TRBJ2-2,.,TRBV2,CATKDRDNTGELFF,TGTGCCACCAAGGACAGGGATAACACCGGGGAGCTGTTTTTT
.,TRBJ1-1,.,TRBV6-4,CASRGQSTEAFF,TGTGCCAGCAGAGGACAATCCACTGAAGCTTTCTTT
TRBD1,TRBJ2-5,.,TRBV18,CASSLTGNQETQYF,TGTGCCAGCTCATTGACAGGGAACCAAGAGACCCAGTACTTC
.,TRBJ1-2,few,TRBV3-1/TRBV3-2,CASSQDRQGRTF,TGTGCCAGCAGCCAAGATCGTCAGGGTCGGACCTTC
.,TRBJ1-4,.,TRBV30,CASQPGVSTNEKLFF,TGTGCCTCCCAACCCGGGGTGTCAACTAATGAAAAACTGTTTTTT
.,TRBJ2-2,.,TRBV2,CASSESGRTNTGELFF,TGTGCCAGCAGTGAATCGGGTAGAACGAACACCGGGGAGCTGTTTTTT
TRBD2,TRBJ2-3,.,TRBV4-1,CASSQVPTSGGLTDTQYF,TGCGCCAGCAGCCAAGTGCCGACTAGCGGGGGTTTAACAGATACGCAGTATTTT
.,TRBJ1-1,.,TRBV7-3,CASSSYTEAFF,TGTGCCAGCAGCTCCTACACTGAAGCTTTCTTT
.,TRBJ2-1,.,TRBV28,CASTDRGASNEQFF,TGTGCCAGCACCGACCGGGGGGCTAGCAATGAGCAGTTCTTC
TRBD1,TRBJ2-5,.,TRBV5-4,CASSLALGGTGGTQYF,TGTGCCAGCAGCTTGGCCTTGGGCGGGACAGGGGGGACCCAGTACTTC
.,TRBJ1-1,.,TRBV11-2,CASSLDLGAVNTEAFF,TGTGCCAGCAGCTTAGATTTAGGGGCAGTGAACACTGAAGCTTTCTTT
.,TRBJ1-2,.,TRBV7-9,CASSLVTTADGYTF,TGTGCCAGCAGCTTAGTCACCACAGCGGATGGCTACACCTTC
TRBD2,TRBJ2-1,.,TRBV6-2/TRBV6-3,CASSYTPLAGGYNEQFF,TGTGCCAGCAGTTACACCCCTCTAGCGGGTGGCTACAATGAGCAGTTCTTC
.,TRBJ2-3,.,TRBV30,CAWSETRRDTQYF,TGTGCCTGGAGTGAGACTAGGCGCGATACGCAGTATTTT
TRBD1,TRBJ1-2,.,TRBV7-8,CASSLDRGVLRF,TGTGCCAGCAGCCTCGACAGGGGCGTCCTCAGATTC
TRBD1,TRBJ1-6,.,TRBV28,CASSMTGFNSPLHF,TGTGCCAGCAGTATGACAGGGTTTAATTCACCCCTCCACTTT
.,TRBJ2-1,.,TRBV9,CASSDSRESNLYNEQFF,TGTGCCAGCAGCGACTCCAGGGAATCCAATCTCTACAATGAGCAGTTCTTC
.,TRBJ1-5,.,TRBV19,CASSEGGRNQPQHF,TGTGCCAGTAGTGAGGGAGGCCGCAATCAGCCCCAGCATTTT
.,TRBJ1-2,.,TRBV27,CASSPDRGNDGYTF,TGTGCCAGCAGTCCCGATAGGGGCAATGATGGCTACACCTTC
.,TRBJ1-5,once,TRBV28,CASLTPGGDQPQHF,TGTGCCAGCCTCACCCCGGGGGGAGATCAGCCCCAGCATTTT
TRBD2,TRBJ2-1,.,TRBV3-1/TRBV3-2,CASSQGSHPGLAGGNEQFF,TGTGCCAGCAGCCAAGGATCCCACCCGGGACTAGCGGGGGGCAATGAGCAGTTCTTC
TRBD1,TRBJ1-5,.,TRBV2,CASSPGQGANQPQHF,TGTGCCAGCAGTCCGGGACAGGGGGCAAATCAGCCCCAGCATTTT
TRBD1,TRBJ2-7,once,TRBV6-5,CASRVGGQGTREQYF,TGTGCCAGCAGAGTGGGGGGACAGGGGACACGCGAGCAGTACTTC
.,TRBJ1-2,.,TRBV7-8,CASSEDRQDKGGYTF,TGTGCCAGCAGCGAAGACCGACAGGATAAGGGTGGCTACACCTTC
.,TRBJ1-2,.,TRBV6-5,CASSSWGEGKGGYTF,TGTGCCAGCAGTTCGTGGGGGGAGGGGAAGGGTGGCTACACCTTC
.,TRBJ2-5,.,TRBV5-1,CASSEPGGQETQYF,TGCGCCAGCAGCGAACCAGGGGGGCAAGAGACCCAGTACTTC
.,TRBJ1-5,.,TRBV19,CASTIEFNQPQHF,TGTGCCAGTACCATTGAGTTCAATCAGCCCCAGCATTTT
TRBD1,TRBJ2-7,.,TRBV6-5,CASSFSRGSNEQYF,TGTGCCAGCAGTTTCTCCAGGGGGTCCAACGAGCAGTACTTC
TRBD2,TRBJ2-7,.,TRBV28,CASSLVGLAGLPFSYEQYF,TGTGCCAGCAGTTTAGTGGGACTAGCGGGGCTACCTTTCTCCTACGAGCAGTACTTC
TRBD2,TRBJ2-1,.,TRBV9,CASSPRTSNEQFF,TGTGCCAGCAGCCCCCGGACTAGCAATGAGCAGTTCTTC
TRBD2,TRBJ2-7,once,TRBV7-8,CASSHLSSGTYEQYF,TGTGCCAGCAGCCATCTTTCTAGCGGGACCTACGAGCAGTACTTC
.,TRBJ1-1,.,TRBV7-6,CASSPQMNTEAFF,TGTGCCAGCAGCCCACAGATGAACACTGAAGCTTTCTTT
TRBD2,TRBJ2-5,.,TRBV2,CASKPGELADQETQYF,TGTGCCAGCAAGCCTGGTGAACTAGCGGACCAAGAGACCCAGTACTTC
.,TRBJ1-6,.,TRBV2,CASTPTGSYNSPLHF,TGTGCCAGCACCCCAACGGGTTCCTATAATTCACCCCTCCACTTT
TRBD2,TRBJ2-3,.,TRBV5-1,CASSLVSGGAGTQYF,TGCGCCAGCAGCTTGGTAAGCGGGGGGGCCGGTACGCAGTATTTT
.,TRBJ1-1,.,TRBV4-1,CASSQVLVSAEAFF,TGCGCCAGCAGCCAAGTACTTGTTAGTGCTGAAGCTTTCTTT
.,TRBJ1-4,.,TRBV28,CASSFGGDRFF,TGTGCCAGCAGTTTTGGCGGGGATAGGTTTTTT
TRBD1,TRBJ2-1,.,TRBV10-2,CASSDPTRGRRSNEQFF,TGCGCCAGCAGTGACCCTACAAGGGGGCGTAGAAGCAATGAGCAGTTCTTC
.,TRBJ2-7,.,TRBV7-9,CASSPTDNYEQYF,TGTGCCAGCAGCCCGACAGACAATTACGAGCAGTACTTC
TRBD2,TRBJ2-7,.,TRBV30,CAWSVRLGSGGEQYF,TGTGCCTGGAGTGTACGACTGGGGTCGGGGGGTGAGCAGTACTTC
.,TRBJ1-1,.,TRBV12-3/TRBV12-4,CASRMANTEAFF,TGTGCCAGCAGGATGGCGAACACTGAAGCTTTCTTT
TRBD1,TRBJ1-4,.,TRBV18,CASSRGRNEKLFF,TGTGCCAGCTCCAGGGGGCGGAATGAAAAACTGTTTTTT
.,TRBJ2-7,.,TRBV7-6,CASSPQGGPPAYEQYF,TGTGCCAGCAGCCCCCAGGGGGGCCCACCGGCCTACGAGCAGTACTTC
.,TRBJ2-2,.,TRBV28,CASSPGGVGELFF,TGTGCCAGCAGTCCTGGGGGCGTCGGGGAGCTGTTTTTT
TRBD1,TRBJ1-2,.,TRBV5-4,CASSHGGTGAIGYTF,TGTGCCAGCAGCCACGGGGGGACAGGGGCGATTGGCTACACCTTC